This TCR beta chain stems from a study of cytomegalovirus exposure and HLA in healthy donors. Worth noting for this clone: This sample includes further DNA sequences coding for the same CDR3.

The CDR3 is 16 amino acids. V was clipped by 6 bases and J by 0 bases, with 18 bases between them. Germline CDR1 and CDR2: MNHEY and SMNVEV (reference sequence). Both 60 Vbeta primers and 13 Jbeta primers went into the PCR. The data were produced by immunoSEQ multiplex PCR, yet TCRdb's version contains in-frame clones alone and is incomplete. The data contain about 130,000 clones, roughly three quarters of them singletons. At the time of sampling, donors were nominally healthy, though unrecorded immune exposures were likely. The sequencing sample was made of PBMCs. The source of this sequence is a young woman in good health and CMV-seronegative. The gene calls are TRBV27 and TRBJ2-7; D is possibly TRBD2 (6 bases). This chain's CDR3 is CASSLTRGRVSYEQYF. In DNA form, the CDR3 reads TGTGCCAGCAGCTTGACTCGGGGGAGAGTCTCCTACGAGCAGTACTTC.